These 27 T cell receptor beta chains share one sample of origin, sequenced in a study of blood T cell repertoires in COVID-19. The table came from immunoSEQ multiplex PCR; TCRdb's copy has only in-frame clones and leaves some out. The table includes approximately 330,000 clones, roughly 86% detected once. Sequencing was performed on PBMCs or T cells enriched from blood (not recorded which). Every receptor here comes from a woman aged 25 to 39 who had recovered from COVID-19.

The chain has TRBV3-1 (or the pseudogene TRBV3-2) and TRBJ2-1; TRBD2 matches at 10 bases. V dropped 4 bases and J dropped 7; count of bases not matched to a gene: 7. This CDR3 comprises 15 residues. Germline CDR1 and CDR2: LGHDT and YNNKEL (reference sequence). The DNA for the CDR3 is TGTGCCAGCAGCCCACTAGCGGGAAAACTTAATGAGCAGTTCTTC. Translation gives CASSPLAGKLNEQFF.

The chain links TRBV14 to TRBJ2-7, with 8 bases matching TRBD2. This CDR3 is built from 16 residues. The germline gives CDR1 SGHDN, CDR2 FVKESK. V was clipped by 7 bases and J by 0 bases; unmatched bases: 11. Here the CDR3 reads CASTRLGSGNSYEQYF. The CDR3 nucleotides read TGTGCCAGCACCCGCCTGGGTAGCGGGAACTCCTACGAGCAGTACTTC.

The J gene is TRBJ2-2, the V gene TRBV19; D not resolved. V lost 5 bases and J 6 bases, leaving 10 bases between the germline ends. The CDR3 length is 13 residues. The V gene's germline CDR1 is LNHDA and CDR2 SQIVND (reference sequence). CDR3 loop: CASSLSVAGELFF. The CDR3 DNA reads TGTGCCAGTAGTCTTAGTGTGGCCGGGGAGCTGTTTTTT. The whole variable domain, remainder taken from reference TRBV19 and TRBJ2-2, is DGGITQSPKYLFRKEGQNVTLSCEQNLNHDAMYWYRQDPGQGLRLIYYSQIVNDFQKGDIAEGYSVSREKKESFPLTVTSAQKNPTAFYLCASSLSVAGELFFGEGSRLTVL.

The V and J genes are TRBV6-1 and TRBJ2-1; 7 bases line up with TRBD2. The length of the CDR3 is 15 residues. Looked up from germline, CDR1 is MNHNS and CDR2 is SASEGT. V shed 1 base, J shed 8 bases, and the junction held 8 bases outside the gene matches. CDR3 protein: CASSEEEGGVDEQFF. The CDR3 DNA sequence: TGTGCCAGCAGTGAAGAGGAGGGAGGGGTTGATGAGCAGTTCTTC.

V is TRBV6-1 and J is TRBJ2-1, with 7 bases matching TRBD2. CDR1 is MNHNS, CDR2 SASEGT, per germline. Trimming cost V 4 bases and J 1 base; bases outside gene matches: 7. This CDR3 has 16 amino acids. The CDR3 loop reads CASSGGRAVSYNEQFF. The CDR3, as DNA: TGTGCCAGCAGTGGAGGGAGGGCCGTTTCCTACAATGAGCAGTTCTTC.

The chain combines TRBV9 with TRBJ2-7; D may be TRBD2 (6 bases). This CDR3 has 15 amino acids. Between the trimmed V and J ends, which lost 0 bases and 0 bases, there was a span of 10 bases. The germline V gene encodes CDR1 SGDLS and CDR2 YYNGEE. CDR3 region: CASSVATGSSYEQYF. The DNA of the CDR3 is TGTGCCAGCAGCGTAGCAACCGGGAGCTCCTACGAGCAGTACTTC. Filled out from reference TRBV9 and TRBJ2-7, the complete variable domain reads DSGVTQTPKHLITATGQRVTLRCSPRSGDLSVYWYQQSLDQGLQFLIQYYNGEERAKGNILERFSAQQFPDLHSELNLSSLELGDSALYFCASSVATGSSYEQYFGPGTRLTVT.

The chain uses TRBV19 and TRBJ2-7; D is perhaps TRBD1 (5 bases). V was shortened by 6 bases and J by 4 bases, with 13 bases between the two germline ends. CDR3 size: 13 residues. Germline lookup yields CDR1 LNHDA and CDR2 SQIVND (reference sequence). The CDR3 loop reads CASSPRQPYEQYF. Written as DNA, the CDR3 is TGTGCCAGTAGCCCTAGACAGCCATACGAGCAGTACTTC.

This clone was detected once. The chain carries TRBV5-1 and TRBJ2-7; D gene uncertain. Germline V gene sequence: CDR1 SGHRS, CDR2 YFSETQ. This CDR3 is 14 amino acids long. V lost 4 bases and J lost 1, with 12 bases in between. In DNA, the CDR3 is TGCGCCAGCAGCCGAGACTCGACGTCCTACGAGCAGTACTTC. Translation gives CASSRDSTSYEQYF.

The J gene is TRBJ2-1, the V gene TRBV11-2, with 7 bases lining up with TRBD2. Trimming cost V 0 bases and J 3 bases; bases outside gene matches: 11. Germline V gives CDR1 SGHAT, CDR2 FQNNGV. The CDR3 spans 18 residues. The CDR3 DNA reads as TGTGCCAGCAGCTTAGATCCCGTCCGGGACTACCACTACAATGAGCAGTTCTTC. Protein sequence: CASSLDPVRDYHYNEQFF.

This clone was counted a few times. The rearrangement joins TRBV25-1 to TRBJ1-6, with TRBD1 as a possible D gene (6 bases). The germline V and J ends were trimmed by 10 bases and 5 bases, with 12 bases remaining between them. CDR3 length: 13 residues. CDR1 and CDR2 from the germline V gene are MGHDK and SYGVNS. The DNA of the CDR3 is TGTGCCACCTCGGACAGAAATAATTCACCCCTCCACTTT. It codes for CATSDRNNSPLHF.

The chain combines TRBV4-1 with TRBJ1-3; D ambiguous. This CDR3 has 15 amino acids. The germline V gene encodes CDR1 MGHRA and CDR2 YSYEKL. V lost 3 bases and J 1 base, leaving 10 bases between the germline ends. In DNA, the CDR3 is TGCGCCAGCAGCCATCCCCTGACTTCTGGAAACACCATATATTTT. Translated, it gives CASSHPLTSGNTIYF.

The CDR3 bases are TGTGCCACCAGCAGAGATCAAAGAGGGTTTGGAAACACCATATATTTT. Residues: CATSRDQRGFGNTIYF. The rearrangement uses TRBV15 and TRBJ1-3; unclear D gene. The germline CDR1 and CDR2 sequences are LNHNV and YYDKDF (reference sequence). Between the trimmed V and J ends, which lost 0 bases and 3 bases, there was a span of 12 bases. This CDR3 has 16 residues.

This clone was detected once. The gene calls are TRBV19 and TRBJ2-6; 8 bases align to TRBD1. The CDR3 extends over 17 amino acids. Losses at the gene ends were 5 bases for V and 0 bases for J; bases not matched to a gene: 6. Germline V lookup: CDR1 LNHDA, CDR2 SQIVND (reference sequence). Written as DNA, the CDR3 is TGTGCCAGTAGTCACTGGACAGGGTTCTCTGGGGCCAACGTCCTGACTTTC. Protein: CASSHWTGFSGANVLTF.

This clone was picked up one time. The rearrangement uses TRBV5-1 and TRBJ2-5; 7 nucleotides agree with TRBD2. This CDR3 contains 14 residues. Germline values: CDR1 SGHRS, CDR2 YFSETQ. V shed 0 bases, J shed 4 bases, and the junction held 3 bases outside the gene matches. CDR3 sequence (DNA): TGCGCCAGCAGCTTGGCAGGACTAGGAGAGACCCAGTACTTC. Translation gives CASSLAGLGETQYF.

V and J are TRBV11-2 and TRBJ1-2; weak D call: TRBD1 (6 bases). Germline CDR1 and CDR2: SGHAT and FQNNGV. This CDR3 comprises 15 residues. V lost 5 bases and J 4 bases, leaving 17 bases between the germline ends. The CDR3: CASSLLQGVAYGYTF. The CDR3 DNA reads as TGTGCCAGCAGCCTCCTACAGGGAGTTGCCTATGGCTACACCTTC.

CDR3: CASSLVNTGKLNQPQHF. The DNA of the CDR3 is TGTGCCAGCAGCTTAGTTAACACAGGGAAGTTAAATCAGCCCCAGCATTTT. V and J are TRBV7-9 and TRBJ1-5, with D perhaps TRBD1 (6 bases). The germline gives CDR1 SEHNR, CDR2 FQNEAQ (reference sequence). The CDR3 loop spans 17 amino acids. Trimming took off 1 base at V and 4 bases at J, with 17 bases between the two ends.

In its sample, this clone was seen once. The gene calls are TRBV28 and TRBJ1-5, with TRBD1 matching over 9 bases. Unmatched junction bases numbered 8, after V lost 6 bases and J lost 5 bases. This CDR3 is built from 15 residues. Germline-derived CDR1 and CDR2 are MDHEN and SYDVKM. The DNA of the CDR3 is TGTGCCAGCAGGTGGACCACAGGGGGCTATCAGCCCCAGCATTTT. Translated: CASRWTTGGYQPQHF.

The V and J genes are TRBV4-2 and TRBJ1-5; 9 bases fit TRBD1. V shed 1 base and J 2 bases; nucleotides not matched to a gene: 6. The CDR3 covers 17 residues. The germline gives CDR1 LGHNA, CDR2 YNFKEQ. The DNA for the CDR3 is TGTGCCAGCAGCCAAGTTCTCGACAGGGGGGGCAATCAGCCCCAGCATTTT. Protein sequence: CASSQVLDRGGNQPQHF.

This clone is a singleton in its sample. The CDR3 nucleotides read TGTGCCAGCAGTGACCGTCAACAGGCTTTCTTT. Translated, it gives CASSDRQQAFF. The chain carries TRBV6-4 and TRBJ1-1; D remains ambiguous. The V and J ends lost 2 bases and 11 bases respectively, with 9 bases between them. The CDR3 contains 11 residues. Germline V gives CDR1 MRHNA, CDR2 SNTAGT.

This chain uses TRBV19 with TRBJ2-1; 8 nucleotides line up with TRBD2. J gave up 4 bases and V 0 bases, and 8 bases lay outside the gene matches. Germline-derived CDR1 and CDR2 are LNHDA and SQIVND (reference sequence). The CDR3 loop spans 17 amino acids. CDR3 sequence (DNA): TGTGCCAGTAGTATAGATACCGGGACTAGGGGTTACAATGAGCAGTTCTTC. It specifies CASSIDTGTRGYNEQFF.

This rearrangement joins TRBV18 to TRBJ2-1; 7 positions agree with TRBD2. Germline V gene sequence: CDR1 KGHSH, CDR2 LQKENI. Germline trimming cut 3 bases from V and 7 bases from J; bases unmatched to any gene: 6. CDR3 length equals 14 residues. The CDR3 bases are TGTGCCAGCTCACCGGTGGGGGGGGAGAATGAGCAGTTCTTC. It is translated as CASSPVGGENEQFF.

A remark on this clone: The junction shows a germline mismatch at one end, possibly a read error. The V gene is TRBV3-1 (or the pseudogene TRBV3-2), the J gene TRBJ1-1, with D maybe TRBD1 (5 bases). CDR1 is LGHDT and CDR2 is YNNKEL in the germline V gene (reference sequence). This CDR3 region has 11 residues. The CDR3 coding sequence is TGTGCCAGCAGCCATGACTCCGGACAAGTATTT. It yields the protein CASSHDSGQVF.

The rearrangement joins TRBV27 to TRBJ2-6; maybe TRBD2 (6 bases). This CDR3 has 15 residues. The germline gives CDR1 MNHEY, CDR2 SMNVEV (reference sequence). With 6 bases removed from V and 2 bases from J, the gap between germline ends came to 11 bases. The CDR3 bases are TGTGCCAGCAGACCTCCTAGCGCTGGGGCCAACGTCCTGACTTTC. Its translation: CASRPPSAGANVLTF.

The V and J genes are TRBV10-3 and TRBJ2-2, with 9 positions matching TRBD1. V dropped 11 bases and J dropped 4; count of bases not matched to a gene: 2. Germline V gene sequence: CDR1 ENHRY, CDR2 SYGVKD. This CDR3 contains 12 residues. The CDR3 DNA follows: TGTGCCTTGGACAGGGGCACCGGGGAGCTGTTTTTT. This translates into CALDRGTGELFF.

V is TRBV19 and J is TRBJ1-2; TRBD1 agrees at 7 bases. Trimming removed 0 bases from V and 6 bases from J; junction bases left unmatched: 7. Germline CDR1 LNHDA, CDR2 SQIVND (reference sequence). CDR3 length equals 15 residues. CDR3 protein: CASSIDTRGRDGYTF. CDR3 DNA sequence: TGTGCCAGTAGTATAGATACGAGGGGGCGAGATGGCTACACCTTC.

V is TRBV9 and J is TRBJ2-7, with a weak D call TRBD1 (6 bases). Germline V CDR1 and CDR2: SGDLS, YYNGEE. This CDR3 is built from 20 residues. V shed 1 base and J shed 4 bases, with 30 bases lying between them. The DNA for the CDR3 is TGTGCCAGCAGCGTACAAATAGTAAAGGGGGTGCCCACTACTAAATACGAGCAGTACTTC. This encodes CASSVQIVKGVPTTKYEQYF.

J is TRBJ1-4 and V is TRBV2; 9 bases are shared with TRBD1. This CDR3 is 11 amino acids long. V lost 6 bases and J lost 17; bases outside the gene matches: 7. Germline V gene data show CDR1 as SNHLY and CDR2 as FYNNEI. The DNA of the CDR3 is TGTGCCAGCAGGAATACAGGGGGCGTATTTTTT. It yields the protein CASRNTGGVFF.